This is a list of T cell receptor beta chains from one sample in a study of graft-versus-host responses after intestinal transplantation. No cognate antigen is known for these TCRs. TCRdb keeps only in-frame clones here, not all; method: immunoSEQ multiplex PCR. The sample has about 100,000 clones; roughly 90% are singletons. The sample here was unstimulated CD4+ T cells sorted from spleen or lymph node cells, taken before transplant. These receptors were obtained from a human donor who was the organ donor for an intestinal transplant. CDR3s leave out the opening cysteine and the closing phenylalanine or tryptophan. The order of the fields is V gene, D gene, CDR3 protein. A D gene is named only where the DNA matches it firmly.

V gene: TRBV19; D gene: NA; CDR3 protein: ASSIGTLHGYT
V gene: TRBV29-1; D gene: NA; CDR3 protein: SVEAYTGNTIY
V gene: TRBV5-1; D gene: NA; CDR3 protein: ASSGRRGGLHEQY
V gene: TRBV2; D gene: NA; CDR3 protein: ASKRGGIETEAF
V gene: TRBV19; D gene: NA; CDR3 protein: ASSTAEVSGNTIY
V gene: TRBV19; D gene: TRBD2; CDR3 protein: ASSIGLAGGGGELF
V gene: TRBV5-1; D gene: NA; CDR3 protein: ASSLPGEQF
V gene: TRBV19; D gene: NA; CDR3 protein: ASSIGGANEKLF
V gene: TRBV6-1; D gene: TRBD1; CDR3 protein: ASTGQGQPQH
V gene: TRBV6-5; D gene: NA; CDR3 protein: ASSTSGIGYT
V gene: TRBV5-6; D gene: TRBD1; CDR3 protein: ASNRGDQPQH
V gene: TRBV5-5; D gene: NA; CDR3 protein: ASSESIRPEAF
V gene: TRBV2; D gene: TRBD1; CDR3 protein: ASSRTGQATGELF
V gene: TRBV27; D gene: TRBD2; CDR3 protein: ASSIAGGTRRGEQY
V gene: TRBV5-1; D gene: TRBD1; CDR3 protein: ASRGGPSSYEQY
V gene: TRBV7-8; D gene: NA; CDR3 protein: ASMDEQY
V gene: TRBV6-5; D gene: NA; CDR3 protein: ASSGPGNTEAF
V gene: TRBV9; D gene: NA; CDR3 protein: ASSVRIEGEVYTGANVLT
V gene: TRBV2; D gene: NA; CDR3 protein: ASGREFSNTGELF
V gene: TRBV19; D gene: TRBD2; CDR3 protein: ASSPWTSGARGFETQY
V gene: TRBV19; D gene: TRBD2; CDR3 protein: ASSFASGRPANEQF
V gene: TRBV4-2; D gene: TRBD2; CDR3 protein: ASSQDLTSGANEQF